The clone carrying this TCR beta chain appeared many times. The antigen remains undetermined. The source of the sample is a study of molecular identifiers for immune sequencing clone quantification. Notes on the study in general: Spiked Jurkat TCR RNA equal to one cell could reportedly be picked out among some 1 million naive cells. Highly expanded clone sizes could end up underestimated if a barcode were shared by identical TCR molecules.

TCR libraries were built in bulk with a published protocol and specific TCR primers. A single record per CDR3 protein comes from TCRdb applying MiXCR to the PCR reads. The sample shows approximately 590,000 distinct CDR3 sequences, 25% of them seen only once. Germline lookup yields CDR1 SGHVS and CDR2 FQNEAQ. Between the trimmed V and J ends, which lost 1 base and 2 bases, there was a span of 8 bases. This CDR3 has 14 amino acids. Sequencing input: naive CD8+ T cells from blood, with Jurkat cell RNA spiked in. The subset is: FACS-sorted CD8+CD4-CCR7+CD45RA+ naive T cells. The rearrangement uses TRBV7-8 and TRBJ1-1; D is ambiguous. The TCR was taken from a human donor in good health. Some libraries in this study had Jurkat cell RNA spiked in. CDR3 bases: TGTGCCAGCAGCTTAGAGAACACAAACACTGAAGCTTTCTTT. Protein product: CASSLENTNTEAFF.